The 25 T cell receptor beta chains below come from one sample, sequenced in a study of sequential checkpoint blockade in melanoma (dated by TCRdb to the late 2010s). Libraries were built with the immunoSEQ multiplex PCR assay. TCRdb took over this immuneACCESS table, retaining in-frame rearrangements with V and J assigned. Such tables are incomplete; in checked studies, under half of the missing clones stem from an unresolved V gene, and the remainder is unexplained. Recorded for this sample are around 22,000 clones; approximately 68% of them occurred a single time. In total, the top ten clones hold around 19% of the sample. The sample's treatment or condition label, in plain terms: randomized to nivolumab then ipilimumab (arm A) or the reverse (arm B). Here the sequenced sample was CD8+ T cells sorted from blood (inferred from file names), taken from a patient given nivolumab and ipilimumab in sequence. Receptors originate from a human donor with melanoma.

V usage is TRBV7-8 and J usage is TRBJ2-7; D is ambiguous. Per germline, CDR1 SGHVS and CDR2 FQNEAQ. The ends were cut back, 6 bases at V and 0 bases at J, with 9 bases in the middle. The CDR3 is 13 amino acids. The CDR3 is CASSPESSYEQYF. The CDR3 DNA sequence: TGTGCCAGCAGTCCCGAGAGCTCCTACGAGCAGTACTTC.

The V gene is TRBV4-2, the J gene TRBJ2-3, with D possibly TRBD1 on 6 matching bases. The V end was cut by 1 base, the J end by 0 bases, with 8 bases between. Germline CDR1 LGHNA, CDR2 YNFKEQ. There are 15 residues in the CDR3. This CDR3 reads CASSQGTASTDTQYF. CDR3 DNA sequence: TGTGCCAGCAGCCAAGGGACAGCTAGCACAGATACGCAGTATTTT.

The chain combines TRBV20-1 with TRBJ1-5; D uncertain. V lost 3 bases to trimming and J lost 10 bases, with 10 bases between them. Looked up from germline, CDR1 is DFQATT and CDR2 is SNEGSKA (reference sequence). The CDR3 covers 11 residues. The CDR3 DNA sequence: TGCAGTGCTAGCCCCAGAGGACCCCAGCATTTT. Translating it yields CSASPRGPQHF.

This clone was detected a few times. CDR3 in DNA: TGCAGCGTATCGACAGGCATCTATGGCTACACCTTC. Its translation: CSVSTGIYGYTF. The chain is built from TRBV29-1 and TRBJ1-2; perhaps TRBD1 as D (6 bases). Trimming stripped 6 bases from V and 4 bases from J, with 12 bases between. Germline assignment: CDR1 SQVTM and CDR2 ANQGSEA. CDR3 length equals 12 residues.

The chain couples TRBV2 to TRBJ2-5; the D gene is possibly TRBD2 (5 bases). CDR3 size: 16 residues. V was trimmed by 1 base and J by 2 bases, leaving 14 bases between them. The germline V gene encodes CDR1 SNHLY and CDR2 FYNNEI. CDR3 sequence (DNA): TGTGCCAGCAGTGAAGGCGTATTACGGGAACAAGAGACCCAGTACTTC. As protein: CASSEGVLREQETQYF.

The V call is TRBV4-2, the J call TRBJ1-5; a possible D gene is TRBD1 (5 bases). The germline CDR1 and CDR2 sequences are LGHNA and YNFKEQ. V gave up 4 bases and J gave up 2 bases, with 12 bases separating them. The CDR3 sequence is 15 residues long. The CDR3 nucleotides read TGTGCCAGCAGCCCGCTGGGAGGGGGCAATCAGCCCCAGCATTTT. Protein: CASSPLGGGNQPQHF.

The chain combines TRBV4-3 with TRBJ2-7; the match to TRBD1 covers 9 bases. The J segment lost 4 bases and the V segment lost 4 bases, leaving 5 bases of the junction unmatched. Germline V gene sequence: CDR1 LGHNA, CDR2 YSLEER. The CDR3 runs 14 residues. CDR3 residues: CASSLGQGRYEQYF. The CDR3 DNA reads TGCGCCAGCAGCCTGGGACAGGGACGTTACGAGCAGTACTTC.

This chain links TRBV28 with TRBJ2-7; TRBD1 matches at 8 bases. This CDR3 contains 15 residues. Germline CDR1 MDHEN, CDR2 SYDVKM. Trimming cost V 6 bases and J 1 base; bases outside gene matches: 8. CDR3 in amino acids: CASRPGTGPSYEQYV. Here the CDR3 DNA reads TGTGCCAGCAGACCTGGGACAGGACCTTCCTACGAGCAGTACGTC.

This clone was counted only a few times. This chain uses TRBV6-4 with TRBJ1-1; D unresolved. Trimming removed 2 bases from V and 5 bases from J, with 18 bases in between. Per germline, CDR1 MRHNA and CDR2 SNTAGT. The CDR3 is 16 residues long. CDR3 region: CASSDLRTGWRTEAFF. CDR3 bases: TGTGCCAGCAGTGACCTCCGGACGGGTTGGAGGACTGAAGCTTTCTTT.

This clone was observed a single time. The conserved phenylalanine or tryptophan normally closing the CDR3 is absent here, so this likely arose from a read error. V gene TRBV10-3 combines with J gene TRBJ2-6, with D perhaps matching TRBD2 (7 bases). Germline V gene lookup returns CDR1 ENHRY and CDR2 SYGVKD. V was clipped by 2 bases and J by 1 base, with 15 bases between them. This CDR3 has 18 amino acids. This CDR3 is CAISEGSGEGSGANVLTL. CDR3 sequence (DNA): TGTGCCATCAGTGAGGGTTCAGGGGAGGGATCTGGGGCCAACGTCCTGACTCTC.

This clone was picked up one time. V and J are TRBV9 and TRBJ1-4; 8 bases are a match to TRBD1. The trim removed 0 bases at V and 7 bases at J, leaving 8 bases unmatched. CDR1 is SGDLS and CDR2 is YYNGEE in the germline V gene. The CDR3 runs to 16 residues. The CDR3 reads CASSVGGQGAFEKLFF. The CDR3 DNA is TGTGCCAGCAGCGTAGGAGGCCAGGGGGCGTTTGAAAAACTGTTTTTT.

CDR3 amino acids: CASSLATGGFYNSPLHF. The CDR3 bases are TGTGCCAGCAGCTTAGCAACGGGGGGGTTCTATAATTCACCCCTCCACTTT. The J gene is TRBJ1-6, the V gene TRBV7-2, with a possible D match to TRBD1 (5 bases). V lost 0 bases and J lost 3, with 12 bases in between. In germline, CDR1 is SGHTA, CDR2 FQGNSA. The CDR3 has 17 amino acids.

The chain couples TRBV7-3 to TRBJ2-2; D call uncertain. From germline, CDR1 is SGHTA and CDR2 FQGTGA. Trimming cost V 4 bases and J 8 bases, with 5 bases left between them. The CDR3 extends over 11 amino acids. CDR3 bases: TGTGCCAGCAGCTCCGGGGGGGAGCTGTTTTTT. Its translation: CASSSGGELFF.

V is TRBV27 and J is TRBJ2-5; D possibly corresponds to TRBD2 (6 bases). CDR3 length: 16 amino acids. The V gene lost 6 bases and the J gene lost 4 bases, with 21 bases spanning the gap. Germline V gene data show CDR1 as MNHEY and CDR2 as SMNVEV (reference sequence). The CDR3 nucleotides read TGTGCCAGCAGCCCCGAGATAGGGGTGGGAGGAGAGACCCAGTACTTC. This codes for CASSPEIGVGGETQYF.

The rearrangement uses TRBV7-8 and TRBJ2-6, with D possibly being TRBD1 (5 bases). Trimming took 7 bases from V and 0 from J, leaving 10 bases between them. The CDR3 spans 15 residues. Germline CDR1 is SGHVS and CDR2 is FQNEAQ. CDR3: CASTEGASGANVLTF. The CDR3 DNA reads TGTGCCAGCACCGAAGGGGCCTCTGGGGCCAACGTCCTGACTTTC.

The chain links TRBV7-2 to TRBJ2-5; the D gene is possibly TRBD2 (7 bases). There are 14 residues in the CDR3. Germline lookup yields CDR1 SGHTA and CDR2 FQGNSA. Trimming took 6 bases from V and 6 from J, leaving 17 bases between them. For the CDR3, the DNA is TGTGCCAGCAGTAAAATGGGGGGGCGGAAGACCCAGTACTTC. It translates to CASSKMGGRKTQYF.

The genes are TRBV5-1 and TRBJ2-1, with 7 bases that match TRBD1. Unmatched junction bases numbered 6, after V lost 3 bases and J lost 6 bases. CDR1 is SGHRS and CDR2 is YFSETQ in the germline V gene. The CDR3 is 14 amino acids. The CDR3 sequence is CASSSGTASNEQFF. In DNA form, the CDR3 reads TGCGCCAGCAGCTCCGGGACAGCTAGCAATGAGCAGTTCTTC.

Notes on this clone: Different DNA sequences within this sample yield the same CDR3. The chain uses TRBV9 and TRBJ2-3; maybe TRBD1 (6 bases). The CDR3 is 15 amino acids. Germline CDR1 is SGDLS and CDR2 is YYNGEE. Trimming shortened V by 0 bases and J by 1 base, and 9 bases separated the two germline ends. The CDR3: CASSVAGGGTDTQYF. The DNA for the CDR3 is TGTGCCAGCAGCGTAGCTGGGGGCGGCACAGATACGCAGTATTTT.

V is TRBV4-2 and J is TRBJ2-6; D call uncertain. The CDR3 runs 16 residues. Germline assignment: CDR1 LGHNA and CDR2 YNFKEQ. Between the trimmed V and J ends, which lost 3 bases and 0 bases, there was a span of 9 bases. The CDR3 sequence: CASSQGESSGANVLTF. Here the CDR3 DNA reads TGTGCCAGCAGCCAGGGCGAGAGCTCTGGGGCCAACGTCCTGACTTTC.

As concerns this clone: Other DNA sequences of this sample code for an identical CDR3. The J gene is TRBJ2-5, the V gene TRBV10-3; weak D call: TRBD1 (5 bases). The CDR3 covers 15 residues. The germline V gene encodes CDR1 ENHRY and CDR2 SYGVKD. V lost 2 bases and J 0 bases, leaving 10 bases between the germline ends. Here the CDR3 DNA reads TGTGCCATCAGTGAGCCGACAGAGTACCAAGAGACCCAGTACTTC. Residues: CAISEPTEYQETQYF.

This clone was picked up a small number of times. The chain carries TRBV7-9 and TRBJ2-7; 7 bases agree with TRBD1. From germline, CDR1 is SEHNR and CDR2 FQNEAQ (reference sequence). The V and J ends lost 2 bases and 3 bases, in that order; junction bases with no gene match: 10. The CDR3 is 16 residues long. CDR3 region: CASSLSQGVMGYEQYF. The DNA for the CDR3 is TGTGCCAGCAGCTTATCCCAGGGGGTGATGGGCTACGAGCAGTACTTC.

This chain links TRBV19 with TRBJ1-1; the D gene is possibly TRBD1 (5 bases). The CDR3 sequence is 12 residues long. The V end lost 6 bases, the J end lost 5 bases, and 10 bases lay between the germline ends. The germline CDR1 and CDR2 sequences are LNHDA and SQIVND (reference sequence). In DNA, the CDR3 is TGTGCCAGTAGCGACCCAGGGACTGAAGCTTTCTTT. It yields the protein CASSDPGTEAFF.

The rearrangement joins TRBV28 to TRBJ2-7; 7 nucleotides line up with TRBD2. CDR1 MDHEN and CDR2 SYDVKM come from the germline V gene. Trimming removed 5 bases from V and 9 bases from J; junction bases left unmatched: 13. The CDR3 is made up of 14 amino acids. CDR3 coding DNA: TGTGCCAGCAGTCTCACCGGGACTAACTTACCGCAGTACGTC. Translation gives CASSLTGTNLPQYV.

This clone is labeled medium-sized (0.01 to 0.1%). V usage is TRBV6-5 and J usage is TRBJ2-1; possibly TRBD1 for D (6 bases). The CDR3 spans 14 residues. Germline V gives CDR1 MNHEY, CDR2 SVGAGI. The V end was cut by 5 bases, the J end by 7 bases, with 15 bases between. CDR3 coding DNA: TGTGCCAGCAGTCCGACAGGCCCATGGAATGAGCAGTTCTTC. It yields the protein CASSPTGPWNEQFF.

The DNA of the CDR3 is TGCAGCGTCTCTAGACAGGGTGGCCAATCCTACGAGCAGTACGTC. This translates into CSVSRQGGQSYEQYV. The V and J genes are TRBV29-1 and TRBJ2-7; 7 bases fit TRBD1. V lost 6 bases and J lost 1; bases outside the gene matches: 12. Germline V lookup: CDR1 SQVTM, CDR2 ANQGSEA. CDR3 length: 15 residues.